This passage covers 17 T cell receptor beta chains from one sample sequenced in a study of identical twins. TCRdb re-analysed the 5' RACE reads in MiXCR, keeping a single row per CDR3 protein. The top ten hold about 0.54% of the sample, which has approximately 470,000 distinct CDR3 sequences, approximately 14% seen once. These sequences were also reported in another study, on yellow fever vaccine responses in identical twins.

Sequenced input: CD4+ T cells sorted from blood. The receptors here all came from a woman under 30 in good health.

The chain carries TRBV20-1 and TRBJ2-7; possibly TRBD2 for D (6 bases). Germline V gene sequence: CDR1 DFQATT, CDR2 SNEGSKA (reference sequence). CDR3 length: 13 residues. V lost 5 bases and J lost 3, with 14 bases in between. This chain's CDR3 is CSAGGGEHYEQYF. CDR3 sequence (DNA): TGCAGTGCTGGCGGAGGGGAACACTACGAGCAGTACTTC.

This clonotype showed up just a few times. V is TRBV30 and J is TRBJ2-1; either TRBD1 or TRBD2 may supply D (5 bases each). Germline CDR1 reads GTSNPN; CDR2 reads SVGIG (reference sequence). The CDR3 totals 14 residues. V gave up 0 bases and J gave up 5 bases, with 11 bases separating them. CDR3 amino acids: CAWSVKGRDNEQFF. In DNA form, the CDR3 reads TGTGCCTGGAGTGTAAAGGGGAGAGACAATGAGCAGTTCTTC.

The chain links TRBV5-1 to TRBJ1-1; D gene uncertain. Deletions cut 0 bases from V and 6 bases from J, with 6 bases between. The CDR3 extends over 12 amino acids. CDR1 is SGHRS, CDR2 YFSETQ, per germline. CDR3 loop: CASSLDGSEAFF. CDR3 coding DNA: TGCGCCAGCAGCTTGGACGGTTCTGAAGCTTTCTTT.

This clonotype has more than one count but fewer than ten. The chain carries TRBV11-1 and TRBJ2-1; 13 positions agree with TRBD2. Per the germline V gene, CDR1 is SGHAT and CDR2 is FQDESV (reference sequence). With 1 base clipped from V and 0 bases from J, the junction kept 3 bases outside the gene matches. The CDR3 contains 18 residues. CDR3 coding DNA: TGTGCCAGCAGCTTAGGAGGACTAGCGGGGGTCTCCTACAATGAGCAGTTCTTC. Amino acid sequence: CASSLGGLAGVSYNEQFF.

The chain recombines TRBV12-3 or TRBV12-4 with TRBJ2-3; D not certain. The CDR3 totals 14 residues. V shed 3 bases and J shed 2 bases, with 9 bases lying between them. CDR3 nucleotide sequence: TGTGCCAGCAGTTTTGACTTGAACACAGATACGCAGTATTTT. Protein sequence: CASSFDLNTDTQYF.

This clonotype was found a few times. The chain uses TRBV5-1 and TRBJ1-2; D might be TRBD1 (6 bases). Germline values: CDR1 SGHRS, CDR2 YFSETQ. This CDR3 contains 16 residues. Trimming shortened V by 4 bases and J by 3 bases, and 19 bases separated the two germline ends. The CDR3 region has the DNA TGCGCCAGCAGCCAAGGACTGCAGGGGATCGACTATGGCTACACCTTC. Its protein product is CASSQGLQGIDYGYTF.

The table lists this clonotype with a few counts. The chain links TRBV6-2 or TRBV6-3 to TRBJ2-7, with D possibly matching TRBD1 (5 bases). The germline CDR1 and CDR2 sequences are MNHEY and SVGEGT. V lost 0 bases and J lost 5, with 11 bases in between. This CDR3 is 14 amino acids long. The CDR3 loop is CASSYSTRANEQYF. The CDR3 DNA sequence: TGTGCCAGCAGTTACTCGACCAGGGCCAACGAGCAGTACTTC.

This clonotype was counted between two and nine times. The rearrangement uses TRBV3-1 and TRBJ2-3, with D uncertain. The V gene lost 1 base and the J gene lost 6 bases, with 8 bases spanning the gap. The CDR3 has 13 residues. Germline V lookup: CDR1 LGHDT, CDR2 YNNKEL (reference sequence). The CDR3 protein is CASSQVRTDTQYF. CDR3 nucleotides: TGTGCCAGCAGCCAAGTAAGGACGGATACGCAGTATTTT.

The gene calls are TRBV6-2 or TRBV6-3 and TRBJ2-7; 9 bases are shared with TRBD2. The V and J ends lost 4 bases and 6 bases, in that order; junction bases with no gene match: 16. Germline V CDR1 and CDR2: MNHEY, SVGEGT. The CDR3 contains 17 residues. CDR3 sequence: CASSSFQRSGRPGEQYF. The CDR3, as DNA: TGTGCCAGCAGTTCCTTCCAAAGGAGCGGGAGGCCGGGCGAGCAGTACTTC.

This clonotype was detected many times. J is TRBJ2-1 and V is TRBV20-1; possible D gene TRBD2, 6 bases. V dropped 3 bases and J dropped 5 bases, with 8 bases sitting between them. From germline, CDR1 is DFQATT and CDR2 SNEGSKA (reference sequence). The length of the CDR3 is 12 residues. CDR3 DNA: TGCAGTGCTAGGGGAGGACACAATGAGCAGTTCTTC. This codes for CSARGGHNEQFF.

The J gene is TRBJ2-7, the V gene TRBV2, with D hard to call. Trimming removed 7 bases at V and 5 bases at J, with 6 bases between. This CDR3 spans 10 amino acids. The germline gives CDR1 SNHLY, CDR2 FYNNEI. CDR3: CASKRNEQYF. For the CDR3, the DNA is TGTGCCAGCAAGAGGAACGAGCAGTACTTC.

This clonotype was found a few times. This sequence joins TRBV7-9 and TRBJ1-1, with D perhaps matching TRBD1 (6 bases). Germline CDR1 reads SEHNR; CDR2 reads FQNEAQ (reference sequence). V was pared by 0 bases and J by 5 bases, with 10 bases between. The CDR3 sequence is 14 residues long. CDR3 amino acids: CASSLATGGTEAFF. The CDR3 nucleotides are TGTGCCAGCAGCTTAGCGACAGGTGGAACTGAAGCTTTCTTT.

This clonotype was seen only a few times. This rearrangement joins TRBV27 to TRBJ2-5; 8 bases align to TRBD2. CDR1 MNHEY and CDR2 SMNVEV come from the germline V gene (reference sequence). The CDR3 is 15 residues long. The V segment lost 3 bases and the J segment 4 bases; nucleotides outside the gene matches: 7. CDR3 coding DNA: TGTGCCAGCAGTTTTCGCGGACTAGCAGGAGAGACCCAGTACTTC. Protein product: CASSFRGLAGETQYF.

This clonotype was counted only a few times. This chain uses TRBV29-1 with TRBJ2-7; D is ambiguous. Trimming took 2 bases from V and 3 from J, leaving 5 bases between them. The CDR3 contains 11 residues. The germline V gene has CDR1 SQVTM and CDR2 ANQGSEA. The CDR3 reads CSVEMSYEQYF. CDR3 in DNA: TGCAGCGTTGAAATGAGCTACGAGCAGTACTTC.

The V gene is TRBV11-2, the J gene TRBJ2-1; D is tentatively TRBD1 or TRBD2 (5 bases each). Germline V gene data show CDR1 as SGHAT and CDR2 as FQNNGV. This CDR3 has 16 amino acids. The ends were cut back, 4 bases at V and 4 bases at J, with 17 bases in the middle. This CDR3 reads CASSSYVGPRYNEQFF. DNA of the CDR3: TGTGCCAGCAGCTCCTATGTGGGACCGAGATACAATGAGCAGTTCTTC. Full variable domain (missing parts from reference TRBV11-2 and TRBJ2-1): EAGVAQSPRYKIIEKRQSVAFWCNPISGHATLYWYQQILGQGPKLLIQFQNNGVVDDSQLPKDRFSAERLKGVDSTLKIQPAKLEDSAVYLCASSSYVGPRYNEQFFGPGTRLTVL.

The V and J genes are TRBV5-1 and TRBJ1-1; D gene unclear. V lost 0 bases and J 3 bases, leaving 12 bases between the germline ends. There are 15 residues in the CDR3. Germline CDR1 and CDR2: SGHRS and YFSETQ. The CDR3 reads CASSLAGEGYTEAFF. The DNA for the CDR3 is TGCGCCAGCAGCTTGGCCGGGGAGGGTTACACTGAAGCTTTCTTT.

V is TRBV7-2 and J is TRBJ2-1; D gene uncertain. Germline V CDR1 and CDR2: SGHTA, FQGNSA. V lost 0 bases and J lost 10, with 16 bases in between. The CDR3 contains 15 residues. The CDR3 bases are TGTGCCAGCAGCTTAGCAGTTTCGTCCGAGAGGGAGCAGTTCTTC. It yields the protein CASSLAVSSEREQFF.